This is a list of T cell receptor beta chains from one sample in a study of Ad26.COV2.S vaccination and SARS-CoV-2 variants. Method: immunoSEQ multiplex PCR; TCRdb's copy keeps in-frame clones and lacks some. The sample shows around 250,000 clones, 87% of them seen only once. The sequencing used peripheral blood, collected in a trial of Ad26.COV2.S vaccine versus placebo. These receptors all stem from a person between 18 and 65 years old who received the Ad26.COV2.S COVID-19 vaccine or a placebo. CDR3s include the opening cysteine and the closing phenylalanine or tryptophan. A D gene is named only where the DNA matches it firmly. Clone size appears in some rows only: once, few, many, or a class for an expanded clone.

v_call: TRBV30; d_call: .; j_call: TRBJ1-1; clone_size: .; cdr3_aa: CAWRAGGSSRAEAFF; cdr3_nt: TGTGCCTGGAGGGCCGGGGGCAGTTCGAGGGCTGAAGCTTTCTTT
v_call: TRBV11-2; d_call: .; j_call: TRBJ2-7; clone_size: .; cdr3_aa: CASSLRGHPPDEQYF; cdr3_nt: TGTGCCAGCAGCTTACGAGGACACCCTCCCGACGAGCAGTACTTC
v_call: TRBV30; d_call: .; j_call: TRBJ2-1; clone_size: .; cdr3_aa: CALRKGSSYNEQFF; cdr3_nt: TGTGCCTTGCGGAAGGGGAGCTCCTACAATGAGCAGTTCTTC
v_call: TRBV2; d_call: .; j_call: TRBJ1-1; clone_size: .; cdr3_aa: CASREELNTEAFF; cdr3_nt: TGTGCCAGCAGGGAGGAGTTGAACACTGAAGCTTTCTTT
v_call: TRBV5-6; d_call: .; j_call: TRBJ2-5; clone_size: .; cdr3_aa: CASSLRETQYF; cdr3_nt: TGTGCCAGCAGCTTGAGGGAGACCCAGTACTTC
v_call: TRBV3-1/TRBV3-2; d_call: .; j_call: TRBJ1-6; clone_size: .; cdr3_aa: CASSQGGGSRALHF; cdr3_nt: TGTGCCAGCAGCCAAGGGGGGGGATCCAGGGCCCTCCACTTT
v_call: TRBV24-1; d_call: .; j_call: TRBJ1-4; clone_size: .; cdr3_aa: CARPSGGPCTNEKLFF; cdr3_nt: TGTGCCAGGCCGAGCGGGGGTCCCTGCACTAATGAAAAACTGTTTTTT
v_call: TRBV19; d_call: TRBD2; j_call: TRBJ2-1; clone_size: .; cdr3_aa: CASSTQKGLAGLTKEQFF; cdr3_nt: TGTGCCAGTAGCACCCAAAAGGGACTAGCGGGGTTGACTAAAGAGCAGTTCTTC
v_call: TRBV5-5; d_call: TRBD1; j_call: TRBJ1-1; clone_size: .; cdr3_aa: CASSWDRERTEAFF; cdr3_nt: TGTGCCAGCAGCTGGGACAGGGAAAGGACTGAAGCTTTCTTT
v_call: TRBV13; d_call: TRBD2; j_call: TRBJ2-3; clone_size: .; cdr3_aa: CASSSRGLAGVTDTQYF; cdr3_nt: TGTGCCAGCAGCTCACGAGGACTAGCGGGAGTAACAGATACGCAGTATTTT
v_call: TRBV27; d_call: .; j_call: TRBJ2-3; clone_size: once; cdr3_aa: CASSLGGGAGDTQYF; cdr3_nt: TGTGCCAGCAGTTTAGGAGGGGGGGCCGGGGATACGCAGTATTTT
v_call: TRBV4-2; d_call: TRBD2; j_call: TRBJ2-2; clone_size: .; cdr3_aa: CASSQDGRGSGELFF; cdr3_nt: TGTGCCAGCAGCCAAGATGGGAGGGGCTCCGGGGAGCTGTTTTTT
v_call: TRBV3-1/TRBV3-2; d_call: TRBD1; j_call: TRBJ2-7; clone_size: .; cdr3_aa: CASSQGQGRDEQYF; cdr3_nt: TGTGCCAGCAGCCAGGGACAGGGGCGGGACGAGCAGTACTTC
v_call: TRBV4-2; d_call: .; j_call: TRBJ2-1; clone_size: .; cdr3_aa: CASSDRPGRSYNEQFF; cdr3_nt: TGTGCCAGCAGCGACCGGCCGGGACGGTCCTACAATGAGCAGTTCTTC
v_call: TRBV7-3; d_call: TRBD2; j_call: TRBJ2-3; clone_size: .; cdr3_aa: CASSEPRGSGGDTQYF; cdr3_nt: TGTGCCAGCAGCGAACCAAGGGGTTCGGGGGGAGATACGCAGTATTTT
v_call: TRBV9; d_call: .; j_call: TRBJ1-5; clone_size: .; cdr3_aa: CASSVGQGNGQPQHF; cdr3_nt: TGTGCCAGCAGCGTAGGCCAGGGGAACGGTCAGCCCCAGCATTTT
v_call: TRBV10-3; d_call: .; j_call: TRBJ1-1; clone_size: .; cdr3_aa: CAIRDITEAFF; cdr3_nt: TGTGCCATCAGGGACATCACTGAAGCTTTCTTT
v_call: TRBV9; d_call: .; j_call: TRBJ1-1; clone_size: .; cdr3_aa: CASSVGSRGTTEAFF; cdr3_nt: TGTGCCAGCAGCGTAGGGAGCCGGGGGACCACTGAAGCTTTCTTT
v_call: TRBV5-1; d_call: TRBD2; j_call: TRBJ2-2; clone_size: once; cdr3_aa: CASSLPVAGGTGELFF; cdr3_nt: TGCGCCAGCAGCTTGCCGGTAGCGGGGGGAACCGGGGAGCTGTTTTTT
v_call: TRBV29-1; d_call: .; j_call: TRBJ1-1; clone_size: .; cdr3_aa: CSVGGLQNTEAFF; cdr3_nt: TGCAGCGTGGGTGGGTTGCAGAACACTGAAGCTTTCTTT
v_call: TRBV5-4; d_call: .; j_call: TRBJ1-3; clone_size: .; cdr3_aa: CASSAGHQSGNTIYF; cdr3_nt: TGTGCCAGCAGCGCGGGACACCAATCTGGAAACACCATATATTTT
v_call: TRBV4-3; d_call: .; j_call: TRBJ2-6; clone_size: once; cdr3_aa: CASSQDGGGGANVLTF; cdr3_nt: TGCGCCAGCAGCCAAGATGGCGGAGGTGGGGCCAACGTCCTGACTTTC
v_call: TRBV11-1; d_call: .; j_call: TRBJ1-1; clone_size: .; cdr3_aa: CASSPSSFNTEAFF; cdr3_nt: TGTGCCAGCAGCCCTAGTTCTTTTAACACTGAAGCTTTCTTT